This T cell receptor (beta chain) was obtained from a study of cytomegalovirus exposure and HLA in healthy donors. Study-wide results and caveats: In a later analysis, TCR association rates varied by HLA locus: DRB1 most, HLA-C fewest.

A word on this clone: Its target is unknown.

The V end was cut by 1 base, the J end by 2 bases, with 14 bases between. This CDR3 spans 16 amino acids. CDR1 SEHNR and CDR2 FQNEAQ come from the germline V gene (reference sequence). Use of 60 Vbeta and 13 Jbeta primers characterized the PCR. Clones were read by immunoSEQ multiplex PCR, and TCRdb kept only the in-frame ones, dropping some. The table lists around 100,000 clones, around 69% of them singletons. The sequence was collected from a woman aged 60-70 years in good health and CMV-seropositive. Sample: PBMCs. The chain employs TRBV7-9 and TRBJ2-5; D gene uncertain. CDR3 loop: CASSLENQRGQETQYF. CDR3 nucleotides: TGTGCCAGCAGCTTAGAAAATCAAAGAGGTCAAGAGACCCAGTACTTC.